This is a list of T cell receptor beta chains from one sample in a study of control samples from healthy donors and cancer patients. Repertoires were generated with immunoSEQ multiplex PCR, while TCRdb's copy carries only in-frame clones and drops some. The table has tens of thousands of clones, around 81% seen once. Sequencing used blood. These receptors were collected from a man between 25 and 39 years old in good health. Both conserved end residues are part of each CDR3. A D gene is named only where the DNA matches it firmly. Expanded clones are given a class, and other clones once, few, many or no size at all.

v_gene,abundance,d_gene,j_gene,CDR3nt,CDR3aa
TRBV30,once,TRBD1,TRBJ1-1,TGTGCCTGGAGTACGGGACAGCATTTGAACACTGAAGCTTTCTTT,CAWSTGQHLNTEAFF
TRBV12-3/TRBV12-4,.,.,TRBJ1-4,TGTGCCAGCAAGGATCGGGGGCGTGAAAAACTGTTTTTT,CASKDRGREKLFF
TRBV11-2,.,TRBD2,TRBJ2-7,TGTGCCAGCAGCCTTAGCGGGGGAGGTTACGAGCAGTACTTC,CASSLSGGGYEQYF
TRBV12-5,few,.,TRBJ1-6,TGTGCTAGTATGGGACAAATCCTCCTCGGCAGCAATTCACCCCTCCACTTT,CASMGQILLGSNSPLHF
TRBV11-1,.,TRBD2,TRBJ2-7,TGTGCCAGCAGCTCCTATAGCGGGGGCTCCTACGAGCAGTACTTC,CASSSYSGGSYEQYF
TRBV6-5,few,.,TRBJ1-6,TGTGCCAGCAGTCTCTTCCGGGACGGAGATTCACCCCTCCACTTT,CASSLFRDGDSPLHF
TRBV11-1,few,.,TRBJ1-1,TGTGCCAGCAGCTTACCCCTTGGGGGGACGGCTGAAGCTTTCTTT,CASSLPLGGTAEAFF
TRBV6-4,few,.,TRBJ1-6,TGTGCCAGCAGTGAGGACACCAATTCACCCCTCCACTTT,CASSEDTNSPLHF
TRBV5-6,.,.,TRBJ1-6,TGTGCCAGCAGCTTGTGGGCCCTTATAAGCGAAAACTCACCCCTCCACTTT,CASSLWALISENSPLHF
TRBV15,once,.,TRBJ2-6,TGTGCCACCAGGCATACAGGGTTAGGGGCCAACGTCCTGACTTTC,CATRHTGLGANVLTF
TRBV7-8,.,.,TRBJ1-5,TGTGCCAGCAGCTTAGCAGGGATCAATCAGCCCCAGCATTTT,CASSLAGINQPQHF
TRBV25-1,.,.,TRBJ1-2,TGTGCCAGCAGTGAATATGGCAAGGCCTTATACACCTTC,CASSEYGKALYTF
TRBV3-1/TRBV3-2,.,.,TRBJ2-7,TGTGCCAGCAGCCAAGGAACCTACGAGCAGTACTTC,CASSQGTYEQYF
TRBV5-6,.,TRBD1,TRBJ2-2,TGTGCCAGCAGCTTGGCGGGACAGGGGCTGTTTTTT,CASSLAGQGLFF
TRBV7-9,.,.,TRBJ1-1,TGTGCCAGCAGCTTACTAGGACCCGGACTAAGTACTGAAGCTTTCTTT,CASSLLGPGLSTEAFF
TRBV2,.,.,TRBJ2-2,TGTGCCAGCCGCCCGGGCATGATGAACACCGGGGAGCTGTTTTTT,CASRPGMMNTGELFF
TRBV5-1,few,.,TRBJ2-7,TGCGCCAGCAGCTTGTATTACTCAGCCTACGAGCAGTACTTC,CASSLYYSAYEQYF
TRBV6-5,.,TRBD1,TRBJ2-7,TGTGCCAGCAGGACCAAACAGGGGGCAGGCGAGCAGTACTTC,CASRTKQGAGEQYF
TRBV30,.,TRBD2,TRBJ2-1,TGTGCCTGGAGTGTGGGACTAGCGGGGTCCAATGAGCAGTTCTTC,CAWSVGLAGSNEQFF
TRBV18,.,.,TRBJ2-1,TGTGCCAGCTCGCGGGACGCGGAGCAGTTCTTC,CASSRDAEQFF
TRBV16,.,TRBD1,TRBJ1-4,TGTGCCAGCAGTCAACAGGGGATTAATGAAAAACTGTTTTTT,CASSQQGINEKLFF
TRBV2,.,.,TRBJ1-1,TGTGCCAGCAGTGATTGGGGAGGATCTGAAGCTTTCTTT,CASSDWGGSEAFF
TRBV5-6,once,TRBD1,TRBJ2-4,TGTGCCAGCAGCTCAAACTCCGGGACAGGTTGGGCCAAAAACATTCAGTACTTC,CASSSNSGTGWAKNIQYF
TRBV2,.,.,TRBJ1-4,TGTGCCAGCAGTGATCAGGGAAAACTGTTTTTT,CASSDQGKLFF
TRBV11-3,.,.,TRBJ2-3,TGTGCCAGCAGCCAGGGGACCTCCACAGATACGCAGTATTTT,CASSQGTSTDTQYF
TRBV7-9,.,.,TRBJ1-1,TGTGCCAGCACCCTAGAGCCAGGGACTGAAGCTTTCTTT,CASTLEPGTEAFF
TRBV30,.,TRBD1,TRBJ2-2,TGTGCCTGGAGTGTACTTCCAGGGGGCATCACCGGGGAGCTGTTTTTT,CAWSVLPGGITGELFF
TRBV20-1,.,TRBD1,TRBJ2-2,TGCAGTGCTATTGACAGGGAATCTGCCGGGGAGCTGTTTTTT,CSAIDRESAGELFF
TRBV7-3,few,.,TRBJ2-2,TGTGCCAGCAGCCTAGACCCCGGACGGACCCGGAACACCGGGGAGCTGTTTTTT,CASSLDPGRTRNTGELFF
TRBV19,few,TRBD1,TRBJ2-2,TGTGCCAGTTCCGGGACAGTTGGCACCGGGGAGCTGTTTTTT,CASSGTVGTGELFF
TRBV7-7,.,TRBD2,TRBJ2-1,TGTGCCAGCGCCCCCGGCGAAGCGGGGCTCTACAATGAGCAGTTCTTC,CASAPGEAGLYNEQFF